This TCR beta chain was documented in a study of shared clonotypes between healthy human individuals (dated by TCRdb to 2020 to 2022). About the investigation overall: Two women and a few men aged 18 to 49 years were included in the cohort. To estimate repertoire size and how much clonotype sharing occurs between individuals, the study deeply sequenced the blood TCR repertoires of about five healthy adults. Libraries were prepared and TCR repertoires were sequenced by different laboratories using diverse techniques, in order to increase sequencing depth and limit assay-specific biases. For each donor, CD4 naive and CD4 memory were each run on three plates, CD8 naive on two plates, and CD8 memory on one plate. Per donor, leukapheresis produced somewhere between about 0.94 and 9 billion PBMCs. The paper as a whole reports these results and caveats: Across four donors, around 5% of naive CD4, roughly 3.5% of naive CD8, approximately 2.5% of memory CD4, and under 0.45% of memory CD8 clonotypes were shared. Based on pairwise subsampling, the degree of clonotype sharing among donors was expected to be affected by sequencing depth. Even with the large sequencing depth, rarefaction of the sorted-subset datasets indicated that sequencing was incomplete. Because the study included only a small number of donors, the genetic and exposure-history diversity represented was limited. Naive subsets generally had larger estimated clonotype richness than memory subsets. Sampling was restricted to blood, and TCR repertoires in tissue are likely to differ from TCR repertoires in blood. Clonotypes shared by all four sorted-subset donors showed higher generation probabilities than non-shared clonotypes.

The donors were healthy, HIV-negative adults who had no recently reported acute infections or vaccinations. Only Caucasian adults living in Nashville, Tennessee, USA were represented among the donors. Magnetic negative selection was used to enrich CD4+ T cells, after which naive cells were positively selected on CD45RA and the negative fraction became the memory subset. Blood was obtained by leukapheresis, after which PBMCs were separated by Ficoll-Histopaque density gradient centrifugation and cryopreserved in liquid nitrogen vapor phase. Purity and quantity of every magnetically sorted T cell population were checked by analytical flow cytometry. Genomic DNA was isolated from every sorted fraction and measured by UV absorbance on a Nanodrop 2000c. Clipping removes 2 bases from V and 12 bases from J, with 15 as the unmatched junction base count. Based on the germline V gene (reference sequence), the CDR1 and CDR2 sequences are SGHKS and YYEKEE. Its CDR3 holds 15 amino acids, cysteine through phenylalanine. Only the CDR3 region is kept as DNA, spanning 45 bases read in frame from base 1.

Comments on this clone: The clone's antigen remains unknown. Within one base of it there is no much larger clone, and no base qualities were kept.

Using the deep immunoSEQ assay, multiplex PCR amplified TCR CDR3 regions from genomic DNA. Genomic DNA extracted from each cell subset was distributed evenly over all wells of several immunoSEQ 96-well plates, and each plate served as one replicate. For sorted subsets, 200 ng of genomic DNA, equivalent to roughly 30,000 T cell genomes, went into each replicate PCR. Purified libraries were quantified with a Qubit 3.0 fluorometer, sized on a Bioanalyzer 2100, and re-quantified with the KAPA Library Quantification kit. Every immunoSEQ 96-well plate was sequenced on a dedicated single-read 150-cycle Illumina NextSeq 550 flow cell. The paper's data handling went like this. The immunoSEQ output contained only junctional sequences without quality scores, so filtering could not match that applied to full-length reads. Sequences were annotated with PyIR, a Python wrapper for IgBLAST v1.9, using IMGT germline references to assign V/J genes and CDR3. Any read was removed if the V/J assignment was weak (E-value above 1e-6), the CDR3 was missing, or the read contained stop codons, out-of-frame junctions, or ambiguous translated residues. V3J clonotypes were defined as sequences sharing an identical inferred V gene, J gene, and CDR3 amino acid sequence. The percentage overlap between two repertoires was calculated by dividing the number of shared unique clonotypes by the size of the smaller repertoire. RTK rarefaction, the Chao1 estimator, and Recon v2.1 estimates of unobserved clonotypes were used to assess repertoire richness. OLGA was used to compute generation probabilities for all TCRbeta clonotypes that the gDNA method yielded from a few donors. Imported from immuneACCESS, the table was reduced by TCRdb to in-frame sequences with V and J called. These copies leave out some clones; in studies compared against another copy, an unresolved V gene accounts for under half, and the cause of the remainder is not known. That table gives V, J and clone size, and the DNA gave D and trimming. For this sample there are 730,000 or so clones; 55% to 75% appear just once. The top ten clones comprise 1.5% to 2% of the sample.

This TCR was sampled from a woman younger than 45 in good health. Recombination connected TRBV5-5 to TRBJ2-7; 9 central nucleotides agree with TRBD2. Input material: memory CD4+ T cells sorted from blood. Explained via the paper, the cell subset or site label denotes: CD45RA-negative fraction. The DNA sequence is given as TGTGCCAGCAGCTTACAGGGATTAGCGGGAGATAGTAGGTACTTC. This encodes CASSLQGLAGDSRYF.